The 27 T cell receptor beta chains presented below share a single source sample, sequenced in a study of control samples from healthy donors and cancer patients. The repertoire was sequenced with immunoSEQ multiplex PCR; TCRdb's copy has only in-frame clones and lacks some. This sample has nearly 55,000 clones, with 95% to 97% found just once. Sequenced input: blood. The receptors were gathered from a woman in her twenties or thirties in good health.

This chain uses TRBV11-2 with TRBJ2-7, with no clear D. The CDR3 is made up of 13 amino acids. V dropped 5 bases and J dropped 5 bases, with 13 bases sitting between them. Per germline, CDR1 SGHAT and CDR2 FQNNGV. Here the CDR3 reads CASSARVGNEQYF. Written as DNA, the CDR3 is TGTGCCAGCAGCGCACGGGTGGGAAACGAGCAGTACTTC.

The CDR3 loop is CASSSLAGVPTNEQFF. CDR3 coding DNA: TGTGCCAGCAGTTCGTTAGCGGGAGTCCCCACCAATGAGCAGTTCTTC. This chain uses TRBV27 with TRBJ2-1; 9 bases map to TRBD2. This CDR3 spans 16 amino acids. V dropped 4 bases and J dropped 6; count of bases not matched to a gene: 10. The germline V gene has CDR1 MNHEY and CDR2 SMNVEV (reference sequence).

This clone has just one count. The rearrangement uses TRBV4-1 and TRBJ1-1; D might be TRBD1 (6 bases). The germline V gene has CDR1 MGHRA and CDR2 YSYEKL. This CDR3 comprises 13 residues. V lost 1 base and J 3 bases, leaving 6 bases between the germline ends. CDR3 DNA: TGCGCCAGCAGCCAAGCAGGGGACACTGAAGCTTTCTTT. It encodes CASSQAGDTEAFF.

The CDR3 nucleotides are TGTGCCAGCAGCTTGGAGGGTCTTCTATATCAGCCCCAGCATTTT. It translates to CASSLEGLLYQPQHF. The genes are TRBV11-3 and TRBJ1-5; no reliable D call. Germline-derived CDR1 and CDR2 are SGHNT and YENEEA. V lost 3 bases and J lost 5, with 14 bases in between. There are 15 residues in the CDR3.

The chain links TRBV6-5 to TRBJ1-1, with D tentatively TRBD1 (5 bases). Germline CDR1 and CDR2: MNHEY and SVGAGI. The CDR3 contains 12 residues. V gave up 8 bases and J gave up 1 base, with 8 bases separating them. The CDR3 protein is CASRGGNTEAFF. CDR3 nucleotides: TGTGCCAGCCGGGGGGGGAACACTGAAGCTTTCTTT.

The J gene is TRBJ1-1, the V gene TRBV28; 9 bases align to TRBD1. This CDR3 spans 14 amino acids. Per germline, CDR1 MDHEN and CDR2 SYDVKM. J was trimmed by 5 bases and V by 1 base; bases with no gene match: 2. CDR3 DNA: TGTGCCAGCAGTTTATCTGGGACAGGGACTGAAGCTTTCTTT. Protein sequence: CASSLSGTGTEAFF.

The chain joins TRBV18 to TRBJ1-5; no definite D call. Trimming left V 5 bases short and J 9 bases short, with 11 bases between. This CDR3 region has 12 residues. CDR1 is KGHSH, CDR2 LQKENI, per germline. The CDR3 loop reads CASSLQTGPQHF. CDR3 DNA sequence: TGTGCCAGCTCATTACAAACTGGGCCCCAGCATTTT.

CDR3 sequence reads: CATQTGESSPLHF. CDR3 nucleotides: TGTGCCACCCAAACAGGGGAAAGTTCACCCCTCCACTTT. This chain joins TRBV2 and TRBJ1-6; 7 bases fit TRBD1. The CDR3 sequence is 13 residues long. Germline V gives CDR1 SNHLY, CDR2 FYNNEI. V lost 10 bases, J lost 9 bases, and 9 bases stayed unmatched.

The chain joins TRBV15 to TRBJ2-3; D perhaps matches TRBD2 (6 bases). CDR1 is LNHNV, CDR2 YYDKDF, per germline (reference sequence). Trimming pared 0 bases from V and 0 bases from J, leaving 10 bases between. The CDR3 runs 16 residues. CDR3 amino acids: CATSRDGSGSTDTQYF. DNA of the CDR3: TGTGCCACCAGCAGAGATGGGAGCGGGAGCACAGATACGCAGTATTTT.

CDR3 nucleotides: TGTGCCAGCAGCGTAGAAGGAGGGACGACAGATACGCAGTATTTT. Translation: CASSVEGGTTDTQYF. The rearrangement links TRBV9 to TRBJ2-3; weak D call: TRBD2 (6 bases). This CDR3 has 15 residues. Germline V gene data show CDR1 as SGDLS and CDR2 as YYNGEE. V dropped 0 bases and J dropped 3 bases, with 11 bases sitting between them. Filled out from reference TRBV9 and TRBJ2-3, the complete variable domain reads DSGVTQTPKHLITATGQRVTLRCSPRSGDLSVYWYQQSLDQGLQFLIQYYNGEERAKGNILERFSAQQFPDLHSELNLSSLELGDSALYFCASSVEGGTTDTQYFGPGTRLTVL.

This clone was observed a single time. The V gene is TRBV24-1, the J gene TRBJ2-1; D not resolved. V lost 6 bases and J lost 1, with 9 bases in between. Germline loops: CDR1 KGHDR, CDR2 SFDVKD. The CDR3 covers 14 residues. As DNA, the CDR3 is TGTGCCACCAGTATAAGTCCGTCCTACAATGAGCAGTTCTTC. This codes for CATSISPSYNEQFF.

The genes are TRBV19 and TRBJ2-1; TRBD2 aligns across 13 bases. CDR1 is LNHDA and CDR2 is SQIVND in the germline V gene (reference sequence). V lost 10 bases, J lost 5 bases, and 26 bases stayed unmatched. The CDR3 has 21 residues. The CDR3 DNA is TGTGCCAAACCCAACAACAGGAACACTAGCGGGAGGGGGTCTTTGGACAATGAGCAGTTCTTC. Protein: CAKPNNRNTSGRGSLDNEQFF.

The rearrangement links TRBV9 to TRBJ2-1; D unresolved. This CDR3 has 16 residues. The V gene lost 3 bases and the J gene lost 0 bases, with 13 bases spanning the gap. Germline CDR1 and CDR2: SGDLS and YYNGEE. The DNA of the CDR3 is TGTGCCAGCAGCGGAGGAAGGAGCCTCTCCTACAATGAGCAGTTCTTC. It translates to CASSGGRSLSYNEQFF. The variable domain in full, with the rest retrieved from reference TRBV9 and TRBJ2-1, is DSGVTQTPKHLITATGQRVTLRCSPRSGDLSVYWYQQSLDQGLQFLIQYYNGEERAKGNILERFSAQQFPDLHSELNLSSLELGDSALYFCASSGGRSLSYNEQFFGPGTRLTVL.

For the CDR3, the DNA is TGTGCCAGCAGCCCGGACACTGAAGCTTTCTTT. This translates into CASSPDTEAFF. The chain links TRBV14 to TRBJ1-1; D call uncertain. V lost 4 bases to trimming and J lost 3 bases, with 3 bases between them. CDR1 and CDR2 (germline): SGHDN, FVKESK. The CDR3 consists of 11 residues.

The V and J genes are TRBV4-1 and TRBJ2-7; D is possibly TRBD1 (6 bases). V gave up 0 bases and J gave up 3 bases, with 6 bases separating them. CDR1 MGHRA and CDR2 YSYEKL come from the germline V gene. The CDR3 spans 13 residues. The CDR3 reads CASSQEQGYEQYF. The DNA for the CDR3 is TGCGCCAGCAGCCAAGAACAGGGCTACGAGCAGTACTTC.

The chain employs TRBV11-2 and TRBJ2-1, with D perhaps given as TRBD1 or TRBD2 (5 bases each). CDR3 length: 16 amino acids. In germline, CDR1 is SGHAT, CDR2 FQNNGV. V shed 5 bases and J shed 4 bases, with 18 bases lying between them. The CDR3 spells CASSPDFEGLYNEQFF. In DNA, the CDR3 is TGTGCCAGCAGCCCCGATTTCGAGGGGCTGTACAATGAGCAGTTCTTC.

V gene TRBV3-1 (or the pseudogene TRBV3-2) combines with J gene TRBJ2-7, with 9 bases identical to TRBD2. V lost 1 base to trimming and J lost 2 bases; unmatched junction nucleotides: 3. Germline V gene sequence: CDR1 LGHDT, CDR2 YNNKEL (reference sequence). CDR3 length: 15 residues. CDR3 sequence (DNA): TGTGCCAGCAGCCAAGTGGCGGGAGGGCCCTACGAGCAGTACTTC. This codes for CASSQVAGGPYEQYF.

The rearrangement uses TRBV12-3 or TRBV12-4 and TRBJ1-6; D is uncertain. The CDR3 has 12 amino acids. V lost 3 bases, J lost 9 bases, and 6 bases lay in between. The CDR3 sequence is CASSFRVSPLHF. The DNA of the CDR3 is TGTGCCAGCAGTTTTAGGGTTTCACCCCTCCACTTT.

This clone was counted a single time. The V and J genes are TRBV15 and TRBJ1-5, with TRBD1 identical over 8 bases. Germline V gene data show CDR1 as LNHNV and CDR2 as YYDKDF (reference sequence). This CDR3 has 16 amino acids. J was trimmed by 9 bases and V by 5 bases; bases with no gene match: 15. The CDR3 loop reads CATSEEMGQDYGPQHF. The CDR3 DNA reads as TGTGCCACCAGCGAAGAAATGGGACAGGATTACGGGCCCCAGCATTTT.

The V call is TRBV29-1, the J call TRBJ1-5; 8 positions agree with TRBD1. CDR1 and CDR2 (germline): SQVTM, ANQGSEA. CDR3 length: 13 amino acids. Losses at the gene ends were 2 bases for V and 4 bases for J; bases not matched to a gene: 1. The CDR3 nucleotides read TGCAGCGTTGAACAGGGGGCGAATCAGCCCCAGCATTTT. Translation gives CSVEQGANQPQHF.

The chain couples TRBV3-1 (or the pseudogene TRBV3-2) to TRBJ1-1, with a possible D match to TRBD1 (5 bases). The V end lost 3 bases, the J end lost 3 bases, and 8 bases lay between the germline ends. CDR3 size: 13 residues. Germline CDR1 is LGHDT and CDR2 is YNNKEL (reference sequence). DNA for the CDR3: TGTGCCAGCAGCCAGCGAGGGGACACTGAAGCTTTCTTT. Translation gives CASSQRGDTEAFF.

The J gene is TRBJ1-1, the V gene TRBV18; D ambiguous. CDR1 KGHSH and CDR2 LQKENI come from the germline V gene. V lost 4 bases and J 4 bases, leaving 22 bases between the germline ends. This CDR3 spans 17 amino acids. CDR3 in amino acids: CASSRREAQAYGTEAFF. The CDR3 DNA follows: TGTGCCAGCTCACGGCGGGAGGCTCAGGCATATGGCACTGAAGCTTTCTTT.

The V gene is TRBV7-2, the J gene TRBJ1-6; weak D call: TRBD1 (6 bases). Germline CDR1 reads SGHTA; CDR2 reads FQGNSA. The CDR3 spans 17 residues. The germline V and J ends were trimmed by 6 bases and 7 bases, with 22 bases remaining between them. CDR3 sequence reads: CASRQAQGSYNNSPLHF. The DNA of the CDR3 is TGTGCCAGCAGGCAAGCGCAGGGGTCGTACAACAATTCACCCCTCCACTTT.

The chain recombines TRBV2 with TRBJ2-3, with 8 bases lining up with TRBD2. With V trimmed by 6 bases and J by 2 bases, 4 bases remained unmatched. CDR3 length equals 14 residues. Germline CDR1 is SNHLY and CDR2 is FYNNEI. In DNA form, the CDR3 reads TGTGCCAGCAGCCTAGCGGGCCCCACAGATACGCAGTATTTT. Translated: CASSLAGPTDTQYF.

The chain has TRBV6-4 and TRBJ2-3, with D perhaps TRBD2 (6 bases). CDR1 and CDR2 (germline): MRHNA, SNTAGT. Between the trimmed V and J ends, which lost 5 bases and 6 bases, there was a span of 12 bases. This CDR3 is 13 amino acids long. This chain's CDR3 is CASSPELADTQYF. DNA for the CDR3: TGTGCCAGCAGTCCCGAGCTAGCGGATACGCAGTATTTT.

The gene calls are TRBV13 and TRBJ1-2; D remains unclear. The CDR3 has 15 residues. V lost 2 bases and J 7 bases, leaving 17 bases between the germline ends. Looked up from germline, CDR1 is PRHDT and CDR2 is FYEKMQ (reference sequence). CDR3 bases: TGTGCCAGCAGCTTAAAACCCCCCGTTGGTGGTGGCTACACCTTC. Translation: CASSLKPPVGGGYTF.

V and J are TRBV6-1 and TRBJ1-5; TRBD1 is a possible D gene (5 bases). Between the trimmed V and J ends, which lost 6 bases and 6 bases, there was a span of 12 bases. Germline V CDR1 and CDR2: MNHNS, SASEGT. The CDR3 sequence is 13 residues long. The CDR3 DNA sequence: TGTGCCAGCAGACCCGGGACCGGTCAGCCCCAGCATTTT. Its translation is CASRPGTGQPQHF.